Listed below are T cell receptor beta chains from one sample, sequenced in a study of T cell responses to AZD1222 COVID-19 vaccine. Some clones are missing from TCRdb's copy, which holds only in-frame ones; the method was immunoSEQ multiplex PCR. The sample lists 150,000 to 200,000 clones, about 89% occurring once. This sample comprised peripheral blood, obtained 28 days after the second AZD1222 dose. The receptors shown here come from an adult who received the AZD1222 COVID-19 vaccine. CDR3s include the opening cysteine and the closing phenylalanine or tryptophan. Each record gives: J gene, D gene, V gene, clone size, CDR3 protein, CDR3 DNA. D genes are given only for firm matches. The listing skips clone size in some rows; elsewhere it reads once, few, many or a size class.

J gene: TRBJ1-6
D gene: .
V gene: TRBV28
clone size: .
CDR3 protein: CASSLGGSYNSPLHF
CDR3 DNA: TGTGCCAGCAGTTTAGGTGGCTCCTATAATTCACCCCTCCACTTT

J gene: TRBJ1-1
D gene: .
V gene: TRBV27
clone size: .
CDR3 protein: CASSLSRGGTEAFF
CDR3 DNA: TGTGCCAGCAGTTTATCACGAGGGGGCACTGAAGCTTTCTTT

J gene: TRBJ1-1
D gene: .
V gene: TRBV7-9
clone size: .
CDR3 protein: CASSRDNRNTEAFF
CDR3 DNA: TGTGCCAGCAGCCGGGACAATAGAAACACTGAAGCTTTCTTT

J gene: TRBJ2-7
D gene: TRBD2
V gene: TRBV28
clone size: .
CDR3 protein: CASAGVYEQYF
CDR3 DNA: TGTGCCAGCGCGGGAGTATACGAGCAGTACTTC

J gene: TRBJ1-1
D gene: .
V gene: TRBV5-1
clone size: .
CDR3 protein: CASSLGFGPLYEAFF
CDR3 DNA: TGCGCCAGCAGCCTTGGCTTTGGGCCCCTATATGAAGCTTTCTTT

J gene: TRBJ2-7
D gene: .
V gene: TRBV4-2
clone size: .
CDR3 protein: CASSQVAQEGYEQYF
CDR3 DNA: TGTGCCAGCAGCCAAGTGGCACAGGAGGGGTACGAGCAGTACTTC

J gene: TRBJ1-4
D gene: TRBD1
V gene: TRBV11-3
clone size: .
CDR3 protein: CASSLGWPGQVDEKLFF
CDR3 DNA: TGTGCCAGCAGCTTAGGGTGGCCCGGACAGGTCGATGAAAAACTGTTTTTT

J gene: TRBJ1-4
D gene: .
V gene: TRBV3-1/TRBV3-2
clone size: .
CDR3 protein: CASSQGAGSNEKLFF
CDR3 DNA: TGTGCCAGCAGCCAAGGGGCTGGGAGTAATGAAAAACTGTTTTTT

J gene: TRBJ1-1
D gene: .
V gene: TRBV14
clone size: .
CDR3 protein: CASSQVRGTEAFF
CDR3 DNA: TGTGCCAGCAGCCAAGTTCGGGGAACTGAAGCTTTCTTT

J gene: TRBJ2-3
D gene: .
V gene: TRBV3-1/TRBV3-2
clone size: .
CDR3 protein: CASSRQERYTDTQYF
CDR3 DNA: TGTGCCAGCAGCAGACAAGAGAGATATACAGATACGCAGTATTTT

J gene: TRBJ2-5
D gene: .
V gene: TRBV19
clone size: .
CDR3 protein: CASSLASVQETQYF
CDR3 DNA: TGTGCCAGTAGCCTAGCTAGCGTCCAAGAGACCCAGTACTTC

J gene: TRBJ1-6
D gene: .
V gene: TRBV21-1
clone size: few
CDR3 protein: CASSKVVRGNSPLHF
CDR3 DNA: TGTGCCAGCAGCAAAGTGGTCAGGGGGAATTCACCCCTCCACTTT

J gene: TRBJ2-7
D gene: .
V gene: TRBV9
clone size: .
CDR3 protein: CASSVGARSGEQYF
CDR3 DNA: TGTGCCAGCAGCGTCGGGGCCCGGTCGGGCGAGCAGTACTTC

J gene: TRBJ1-2
D gene: .
V gene: TRBV5-4
clone size: .
CDR3 protein: CASGGRDNYGYTF
CDR3 DNA: TGTGCCAGCGGGGGCAGAGATAACTATGGCTACACCTTC

J gene: TRBJ2-1
D gene: TRBD2
V gene: TRBV5-8
clone size: .
CDR3 protein: CASSGTSGAYNEQFF
CDR3 DNA: TGTGCCAGCAGCGGAACTAGCGGAGCTTACAATGAGCAGTTCTTC

J gene: TRBJ1-5
D gene: .
V gene: TRBV28
clone size: .
CDR3 protein: CASSFVGEQPQHF
CDR3 DNA: TGTGCCAGCAGTTTTGTAGGGGAACAGCCCCAGCATTTT

J gene: TRBJ1-1
D gene: .
V gene: TRBV5-1
clone size: once
CDR3 protein: CASSADRLRSHTEAFF
CDR3 DNA: TGCGCCAGCAGCGCAGACAGGCTCCGGTCGCACACTGAAGCTTTCTTT

J gene: TRBJ1-1
D gene: TRBD1
V gene: TRBV12-3/TRBV12-4
clone size: .
CDR3 protein: CASSLQGDTEAFF
CDR3 DNA: TGTGCCAGCAGTTTACAGGGGGACACTGAAGCTTTCTTT

J gene: TRBJ2-5
D gene: TRBD1
V gene: TRBV5-1
clone size: once
CDR3 protein: CASSVWDSQETQYF
CDR3 DNA: TGCGCCAGCAGCGTGTGGGACAGCCAAGAGACCCAGTACTTC

J gene: TRBJ2-4
D gene: .
V gene: TRBV28
clone size: .
CDR3 protein: CASSRGGAPSVIQYF
CDR3 DNA: TGTGCCAGCAGCCGTGGCGGAGCCCCCTCGGTTATTCAGTACTTC

J gene: TRBJ2-1
D gene: .
V gene: TRBV18
clone size: .
CDR3 protein: CASSMGAGVLEQFF
CDR3 DNA: TGTGCCAGCTCTATGGGGGCGGGAGTACTTGAGCAGTTCTTC

J gene: TRBJ2-2
D gene: .
V gene: TRBV4-2
clone size: .
CDR3 protein: CASSQDFGNTGELFF
CDR3 DNA: TGTGCCAGCAGCCAAGATTTTGGGAACACCGGGGAGCTGTTTTTT

J gene: TRBJ2-7
D gene: .
V gene: TRBV27
clone size: .
CDR3 protein: CASSLGGSGSYEQYF
CDR3 DNA: TGTGCCAGCAGTTTAGGCGGTAGCGGTTCTTACGAGCAGTACTTC

J gene: TRBJ1-6
D gene: TRBD1
V gene: TRBV10-1
clone size: .
CDR3 protein: CASSETGDLNSPLHF
CDR3 DNA: TGCGCCAGCAGTGAAACAGGGGATCTAAATTCACCCCTCCACTTT

J gene: TRBJ2-2
D gene: .
V gene: TRBV19
clone size: .
CDR3 protein: CASTRPGHIQVTNTGELFF
CDR3 DNA: TGTGCCAGCACCCGTCCGGGACATATTCAGGTGACGAACACCGGGGAGCTGTTTTTT

J gene: TRBJ2-1
D gene: TRBD2
V gene: TRBV6-5
clone size: .
CDR3 protein: CASSSLAGVSNEQFF
CDR3 DNA: TGTGCCAGCAGTTCTCTAGCGGGAGTATCCAATGAGCAGTTCTTC

J gene: TRBJ2-3
D gene: TRBD2
V gene: TRBV3-1/TRBV3-2
clone size: few
CDR3 protein: CASSRGLAGDTQYF
CDR3 DNA: TGTGCCAGCAGCCGGGGACTAGCGGGAGATACGCAGTATTTT

J gene: TRBJ2-7
D gene: TRBD1
V gene: TRBV19
clone size: .
CDR3 protein: CASSMLRGRDEQYF
CDR3 DNA: TGTGCCAGTAGTATGTTGAGGGGGCGGGACGAGCAGTACTTC

J gene: TRBJ2-2
D gene: TRBD2
V gene: TRBV9
clone size: .
CDR3 protein: CASSGGSGTGELFF
CDR3 DNA: TGTGCCAGCAGCGGGGGTAGCGGGACCGGGGAGCTGTTTTTT